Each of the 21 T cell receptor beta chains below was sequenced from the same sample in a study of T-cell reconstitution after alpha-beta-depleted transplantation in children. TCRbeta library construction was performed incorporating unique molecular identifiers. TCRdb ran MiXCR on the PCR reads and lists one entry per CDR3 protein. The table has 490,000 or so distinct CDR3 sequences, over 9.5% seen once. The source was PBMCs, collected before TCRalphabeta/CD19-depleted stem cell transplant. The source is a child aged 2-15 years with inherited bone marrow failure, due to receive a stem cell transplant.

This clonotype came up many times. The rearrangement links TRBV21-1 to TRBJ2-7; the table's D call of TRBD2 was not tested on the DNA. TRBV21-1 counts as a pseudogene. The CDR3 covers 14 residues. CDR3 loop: CASSKGRRAYEQYF. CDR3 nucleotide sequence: TGTGCCAGCAGCAAAGGGCGAAGGGCTTACGAGCAGTACTTC.

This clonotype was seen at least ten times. CDR3 in DNA: TGCGCCAGCAGCACGGGTCTTTTAGCCTACAATGAGCAGTTCTTC. Protein product: CASSTGLLAYNEQFF. The chain recombines TRBV4-1 with TRBJ2-1; D is unresolved. Germline V gives CDR1 MGHRA, CDR2 YSYEKL. This CDR3 spans 15 amino acids. V was pared by 5 bases and J by 2 bases, with 13 bases between.

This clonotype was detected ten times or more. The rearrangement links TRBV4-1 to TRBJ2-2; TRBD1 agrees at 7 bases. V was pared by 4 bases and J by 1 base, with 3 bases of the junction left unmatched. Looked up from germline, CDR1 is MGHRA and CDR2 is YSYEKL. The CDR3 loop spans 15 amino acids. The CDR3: CASSPWDRNTGELFF. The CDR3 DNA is TGCGCCAGCAGCCCTTGGGACAGGAACACCGGGGAGCTGTTTTTT.

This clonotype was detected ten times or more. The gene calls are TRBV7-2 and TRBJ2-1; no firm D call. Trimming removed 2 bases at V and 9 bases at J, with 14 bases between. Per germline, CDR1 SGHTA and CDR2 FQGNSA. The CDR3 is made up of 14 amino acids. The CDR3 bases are TGTGCCAGCAGCTTACGGTCCGGCCCTGGTGAGCAGTTCTTC. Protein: CASSLRSGPGEQFF.

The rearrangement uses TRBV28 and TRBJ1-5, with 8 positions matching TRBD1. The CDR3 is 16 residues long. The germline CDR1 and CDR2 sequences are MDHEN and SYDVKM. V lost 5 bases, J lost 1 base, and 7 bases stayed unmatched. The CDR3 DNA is TGTGCCAGCAGTACCCTCGGACAGGGAAGCAATCAGCCCCAGCATTTT. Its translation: CASSTLGQGSNQPQHF. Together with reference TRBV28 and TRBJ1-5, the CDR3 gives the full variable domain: DVKVTQSSRYLVKRTGEKVFLECVQDMDHENMFWYRQDPGLGLRLIYFSYDVKMKEKGDIPEGYSVSREKKERFSLILESASTNQTSMYLCASSTLGQGSNQPQHFGDGTRLSIL.

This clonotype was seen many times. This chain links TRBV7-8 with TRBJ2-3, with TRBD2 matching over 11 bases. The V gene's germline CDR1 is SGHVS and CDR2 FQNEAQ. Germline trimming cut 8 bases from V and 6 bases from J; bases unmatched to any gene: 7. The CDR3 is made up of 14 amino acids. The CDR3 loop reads CASRPSGRKDTQYF. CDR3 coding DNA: TGTGCCAGCCGTCCTAGCGGGAGGAAGGATACGCAGTATTTT.

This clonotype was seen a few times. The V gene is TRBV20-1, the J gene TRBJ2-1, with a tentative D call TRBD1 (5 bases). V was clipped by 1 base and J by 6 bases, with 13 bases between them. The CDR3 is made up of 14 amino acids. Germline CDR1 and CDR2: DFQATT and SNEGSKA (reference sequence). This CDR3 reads CSARGPWGLNEQFF. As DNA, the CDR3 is TGCAGTGCTAGAGGGCCATGGGGCCTCAATGAGCAGTTCTTC.

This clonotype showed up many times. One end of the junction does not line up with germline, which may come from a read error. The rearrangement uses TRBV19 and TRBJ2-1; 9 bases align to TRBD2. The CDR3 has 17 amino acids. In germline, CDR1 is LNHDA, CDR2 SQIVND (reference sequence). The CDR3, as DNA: TGTGCAAGTAGTATAGGACTAGCGCTGAGCTCCTACAATGAGCAGTTCTTC. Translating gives CASSIGLALSSYNEQFF.

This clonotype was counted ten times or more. DNA of the CDR3: TGTGCCAGCAGTACAGCGATCTCTGGAAACACCATATATTTT. Its translation is CASSTAISGNTIYF. V gene TRBV27 combines with J gene TRBJ1-3; D not certain. Germline CDR1 and CDR2: MNHEY and SMNVEV (reference sequence). The V gene lost 5 bases and the J gene lost 0 bases, with 8 bases spanning the gap. The CDR3 has 14 residues.

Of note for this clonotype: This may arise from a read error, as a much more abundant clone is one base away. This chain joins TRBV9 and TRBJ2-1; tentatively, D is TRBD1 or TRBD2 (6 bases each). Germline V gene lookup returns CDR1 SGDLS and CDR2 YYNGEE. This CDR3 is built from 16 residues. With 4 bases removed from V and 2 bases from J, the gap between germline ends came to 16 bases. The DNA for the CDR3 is TGTGCCAGCAGCTTAGGGGGGAGTAGGGCCTACAATGAGCAGTTCTTC. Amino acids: CASSLGGSRAYNEQFF.

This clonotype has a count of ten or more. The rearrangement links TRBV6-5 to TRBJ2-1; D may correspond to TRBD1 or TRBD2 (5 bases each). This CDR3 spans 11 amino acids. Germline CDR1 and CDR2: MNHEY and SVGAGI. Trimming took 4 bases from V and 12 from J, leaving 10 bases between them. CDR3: CASSSAGAQFF. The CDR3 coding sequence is TGTGCCAGCAGTTCGGCCGGGGCGCAGTTCTTC.

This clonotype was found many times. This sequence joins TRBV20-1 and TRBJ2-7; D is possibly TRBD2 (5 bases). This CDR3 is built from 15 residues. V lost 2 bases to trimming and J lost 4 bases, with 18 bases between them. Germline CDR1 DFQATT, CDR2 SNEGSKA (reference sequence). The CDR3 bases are TGCAGTGCTAGAACCGGGGAGACTCCGTTTTACGAGCAGTACTTC. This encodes CSARTGETPFYEQYF.

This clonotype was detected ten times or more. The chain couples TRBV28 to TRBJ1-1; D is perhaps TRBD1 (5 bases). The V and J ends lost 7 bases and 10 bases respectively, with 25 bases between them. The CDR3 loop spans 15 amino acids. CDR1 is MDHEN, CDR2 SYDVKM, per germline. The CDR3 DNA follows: TGTGCCAGCACCATAACTCGGGAGGGGCTGAGGCGAGCTTTCTTT. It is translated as CASTITREGLRRAFF.

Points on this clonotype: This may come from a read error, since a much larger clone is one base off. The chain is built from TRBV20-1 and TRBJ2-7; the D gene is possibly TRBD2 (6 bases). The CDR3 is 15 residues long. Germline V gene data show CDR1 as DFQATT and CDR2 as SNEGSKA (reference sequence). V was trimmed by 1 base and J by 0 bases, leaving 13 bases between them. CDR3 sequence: CSARVAAAISYEQYF. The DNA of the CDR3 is TGCAGTGCTAGAGTAGCGGCTGCGATCTCCTACGAGCAGTACTTC.

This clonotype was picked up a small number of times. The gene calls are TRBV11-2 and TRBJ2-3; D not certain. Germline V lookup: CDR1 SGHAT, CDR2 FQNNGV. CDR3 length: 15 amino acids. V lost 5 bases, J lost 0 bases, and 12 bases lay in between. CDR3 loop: CASSPLVSSTDTQYF. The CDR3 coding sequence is TGTGCCAGCAGCCCCTTAGTTAGTAGCACAGATACGCAGTATTTT. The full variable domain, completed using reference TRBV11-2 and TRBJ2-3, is EAGVAQSPRYKIIEKRQSVAFWCNPISGHATLYWYQQILGQGPKLLIQFQNNGVVDDSQLPKDRFSAERLKGVDSTLKIQPAKLEDSAVYLCASSPLVSSTDTQYFGPGTRLTVL.

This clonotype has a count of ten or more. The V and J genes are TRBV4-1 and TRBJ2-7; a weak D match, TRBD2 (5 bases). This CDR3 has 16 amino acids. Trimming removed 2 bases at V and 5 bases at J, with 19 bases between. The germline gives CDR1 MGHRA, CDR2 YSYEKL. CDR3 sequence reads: CASSQYPHSGVNEQYF. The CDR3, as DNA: TGCGCCAGCAGCCAATATCCCCACAGCGGAGTGAACGAGCAGTACTTC.

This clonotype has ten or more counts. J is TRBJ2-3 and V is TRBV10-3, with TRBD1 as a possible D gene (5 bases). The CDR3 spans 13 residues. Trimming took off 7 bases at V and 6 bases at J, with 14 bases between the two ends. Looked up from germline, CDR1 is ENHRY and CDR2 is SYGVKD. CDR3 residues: CAIIQGVGDTQYF. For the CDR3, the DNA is TGTGCCATCATTCAAGGGGTTGGGGATACGCAGTATTTT.

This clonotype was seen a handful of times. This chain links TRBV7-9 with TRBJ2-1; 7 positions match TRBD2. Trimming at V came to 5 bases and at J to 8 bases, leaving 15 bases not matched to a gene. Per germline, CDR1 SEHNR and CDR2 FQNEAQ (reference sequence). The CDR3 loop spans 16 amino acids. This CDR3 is CASSQNDAQLAHEQFF. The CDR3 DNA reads TGTGCCAGCAGCCAAAACGATGCCCAACTAGCGCATGAGCAGTTCTTC.

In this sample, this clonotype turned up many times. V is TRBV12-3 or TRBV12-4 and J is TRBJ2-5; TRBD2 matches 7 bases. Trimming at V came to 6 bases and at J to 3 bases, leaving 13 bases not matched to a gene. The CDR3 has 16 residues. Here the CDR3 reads CASRTPGLGMEETQYF. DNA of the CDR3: TGTGCCAGCAGGACGCCCGGACTAGGGATGGAAGAGACCCAGTACTTC.

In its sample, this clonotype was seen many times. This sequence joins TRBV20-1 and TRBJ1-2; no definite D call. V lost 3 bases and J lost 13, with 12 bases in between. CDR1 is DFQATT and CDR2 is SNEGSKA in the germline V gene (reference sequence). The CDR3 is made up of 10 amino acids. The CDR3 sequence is CSASRRFSTF. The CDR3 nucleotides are TGCAGTGCTAGTAGGCGGTTTAGCACCTTC.

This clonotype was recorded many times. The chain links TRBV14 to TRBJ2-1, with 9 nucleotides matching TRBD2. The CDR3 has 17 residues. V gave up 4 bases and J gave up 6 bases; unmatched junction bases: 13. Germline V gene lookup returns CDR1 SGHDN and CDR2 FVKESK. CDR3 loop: CASSLLAGQREANEQFF. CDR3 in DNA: TGTGCCAGCAGCCTTCTAGCGGGACAGAGGGAAGCCAATGAGCAGTTCTTC. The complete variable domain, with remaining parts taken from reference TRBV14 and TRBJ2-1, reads EAGVTQFPSHSVIEKGQTVTLRCDPISGHDNLYWYRRVMGKEIKFLLHFVKESKQDESGMPNNRFLAERTGGTYSTLKVQPAELEDSGVYFCASSLLAGQREANEQFFGPGTRLTVL.